This entry lists 19 T cell receptor beta chains sequenced from one sample in a study of cytomegalovirus exposure and HLA in healthy donors. Primers: 60 Vbeta forward and 13 Jbeta reverse. Using immunoSEQ multiplex PCR, the repertoire was profiled, and TCRdb retains in-frame clones only, with some absent. Among around 170,000 clones listed, roughly 82% were seen once. Sequences were obtained from PBMCs. The receptors stem from a woman aged 50 to 65 in good health and CMV-seropositive.

This clone has just a few counts. The chain combines TRBV5-1 with TRBJ1-6; 8 positions agree with TRBD1. Trimming removed 4 bases from V and 5 bases from J; junction bases left unmatched: 8. Germline assignment: CDR1 SGHRS and CDR2 YFSETQ. The CDR3 has 16 amino acids. Here the CDR3 reads CASSMAGTGDNSPLHF. The CDR3 nucleotides read TGCGCCAGCAGCATGGCCGGGACAGGAGATAATTCACCCCTCCACTTT.

This chain joins TRBV6-1 and TRBJ1-4; D remains unclear. The CDR3 extends over 13 amino acids. Germline V gene data show CDR1 as MNHNS and CDR2 as SASEGT. V dropped 6 bases and J dropped 5 bases, with 10 bases sitting between them. The CDR3 DNA reads TGTGCCAGCAGGAGGCAGCAGAATGAAAAACTGTTTTTT. Translating gives CASRRQQNEKLFF.

V usage is TRBV11-3 and J usage is TRBJ2-2; 7 bases align to TRBD1. J gave up 0 bases and V 6 bases, and 7 bases lay outside the gene matches. CDR3 length: 16 residues. Germline assignment: CDR1 SGHNT and CDR2 YENEEA. This CDR3 is CASSPGQGANTGELFF. The CDR3 nucleotides read TGTGCCAGCAGTCCCGGGCAGGGGGCGAACACCGGGGAGCTGTTTTTT.

The rearrangement links TRBV11-3 to TRBJ1-1; D unresolved. The CDR3 loop spans 13 amino acids. Trimming took off 4 bases at V and 0 bases at J, with 6 bases between the two ends. The germline gives CDR1 SGHNT, CDR2 YENEEA. The CDR3 loop reads CASSSEVNTEAFF. CDR3 nucleotide sequence: TGTGCCAGCAGCTCCGAGGTGAACACTGAAGCTTTCTTT.

This clone was seen only once. The chain joins TRBV29-1 to TRBJ2-5; 10 bases match TRBD1. CDR1 and CDR2 from the germline V gene are SQVTM and ANQGSEA. The CDR3 is made up of 13 amino acids. Trimming removed 4 bases from V and 5 bases from J; junction bases left unmatched: 4. In nucleotides, the CDR3 is TGCAGCGTTGTTGGGGGACAGGGGGAGACCCAGTACTTC. This codes for CSVVGGQGETQYF.

The chain joins TRBV5-5 to TRBJ2-2; the D gene is possibly TRBD2 (5 bases). The CDR3 contains 17 residues. CDR1 and CDR2 (germline): SGHKS, YYEKEE (reference sequence). V was pared by 2 bases and J by 6 bases, with 20 bases between. CDR3 DNA: TGTGCCAGCAGCTTAGTTCATGGAGAGGGTTTGTCCGGGGAGCTGTTTTTT. Translated: CASSLVHGEGLSGELFF.

This rearrangement joins TRBV6-5 to TRBJ2-1, with TRBD2 identical over 8 bases. Germline V lookup: CDR1 MNHEY, CDR2 SVGAGI. J gave up 9 bases and V 2 bases, and 6 bases lay outside the gene matches. The CDR3 covers 14 residues. Here the CDR3 reads CASSYPGGDGEQFF. CDR3 DNA: TGTGCCAGCAGTTACCCCGGGGGGGACGGTGAGCAGTTCTTC.

V and J are TRBV11-3 and TRBJ2-3; 7 bases are shared with TRBD2. The V gene end was trimmed by 4 bases and the J gene end by 3 bases; junction bases not matched to a gene: 4. CDR3 length equals 14 residues. The germline CDR1 and CDR2 sequences are SGHNT and YENEEA. The CDR3 DNA follows: TGTGCCAGCAGCTCCGGACTAGTGACAGATACGCAGTATTTT. It translates to CASSSGLVTDTQYF.

The rearrangement joins TRBV7-3 to TRBJ1-4; TRBD1 aligns across 7 bases. The CDR3 extends over 15 amino acids. Germline CDR1 and CDR2: SGHTA and FQGTGA. V lost 5 bases, J lost 4 bases, and 7 bases stayed unmatched. CDR3: CASSTGTEGNEKLFF. CDR3 bases: TGTGCCAGCAGCACTGGGACAGAGGGTAATGAAAAACTGTTTTTT.

The genes are TRBV6-5 and TRBJ1-4, with 9 bases fitting TRBD1. CDR1 and CDR2 from the germline V gene are MNHEY and SVGAGI. After removal of 6 bases from V and 8 bases from J, the junction contained 10 bases not matched to a gene. The CDR3 has 15 residues. The CDR3 loop reads CASRTNRGLGEKLFF. The CDR3 coding sequence is TGTGCCAGCAGGACTAACAGGGGGCTAGGAGAAAAACTGTTTTTT.

The chain is built from TRBV5-4 and TRBJ2-2, with 7 positions matching TRBD1. After removal of 4 bases from V and 2 bases from J, the junction contained 5 bases not matched to a gene. CDR1 and CDR2 from the germline V gene are SGHNT and YYREEE (reference sequence). The length of the CDR3 is 15 residues. CDR3 DNA: TGTGCCAGCAGCCCCGACAGGGCCAACACCGGGGAGCTGTTTTTT. Translating gives CASSPDRANTGELFF.

In this sample, this clone turned up a few times. The gene calls are TRBV15 and TRBJ2-7; perhaps TRBD1 as D (6 bases). The CDR3 loop spans 15 amino acids. Germline V gives CDR1 LNHNV, CDR2 YYDKDF (reference sequence). V lost 0 bases and J lost 0, with 9 bases in between. The DNA of the CDR3 is TGTGCCACCAGCAGAGATGGACAGCTCTCCTACGAGCAGTACTTC. This gives the protein CATSRDGQLSYEQYF.

The chain employs TRBV28 and TRBJ2-3; tentative D call: TRBD2 (5 bases). The CDR3 extends over 11 amino acids. Trimming cost V 7 bases and J 6 bases, with 8 bases left between them. CDR1 is MDHEN and CDR2 is SYDVKM in the germline V gene. The CDR3 loop is CASMWEDTQYF. DNA of the CDR3: TGTGCCAGCATGTGGGAGGATACGCAGTATTTT.

CDR3 coding DNA: TGTGCCAGCAGTTACGCGTCACAGGGTGGTGGAAACACCATATATTTT. Translated: CASSYASQGGGNTIYF. The rearrangement joins TRBV6-6 to TRBJ1-3, with D possibly being TRBD1 (6 bases). The CDR3 is made up of 16 amino acids. V was clipped by 2 bases and J by 3 bases, with 14 bases between them. CDR1 is MNHNY and CDR2 is SVGAGI in the germline V gene (reference sequence).

The J gene is TRBJ1-2, the V gene TRBV7-2, with D perhaps matching TRBD1 (6 bases). The CDR3 runs to 17 residues. CDR1 SGHTA and CDR2 FQGNSA come from the germline V gene. Trimming removed 3 bases from V and 0 bases from J, with 17 bases in between. This CDR3 reads CASSFSGTLASNYGYTF. The CDR3 DNA follows: TGTGCCAGCAGCTTTTCCGGGACACTTGCTTCTAACTATGGCTACACCTTC.

The gene calls are TRBV21-1 and TRBJ2-3; whether TRBD1, the table's D call, matches the DNA was not checked. TRBV21-1 is termed a pseudogene. The CDR3 is made up of 15 amino acids. The CDR3 reads CASKSGQGSTDTQYF. The CDR3 DNA reads as TGTGCCAGCAAATCGGGACAGGGAAGCACAGATACGCAGTATTTT.

On this clone: Different DNA sequences within this sample yield the same CDR3. The chain has TRBV2 and TRBJ1-6, with D possibly TRBD1 on 5 matching bases. This CDR3 region has 15 residues. CDR1 and CDR2 (germline): SNHLY, FYNNEI. V lost 1 base to trimming and J lost 7 bases, with 11 bases between them. The CDR3 bases are TGTGCCAGCAGTGAAGAGGGAGGGGACAATTCACCCCTCCACTTT. As protein: CASSEEGGDNSPLHF. Full variable domain (rest looked up from reference TRBV2 and TRBJ1-6): EPEVTQTPSHQVTQMGQEVILRCVPISNHLYFYWYRQILGQKVEFLVSFYNNEISEKSEIFDDQFSVERPDGSNFTLKIRSTKLEDSAMYFCASSEEGGDNSPLHFGNGTRLTVT.

The chain uses TRBV10-3 and TRBJ1-2; a weak D match, TRBD1 (5 bases). This CDR3 region has 12 residues. The germline V gene has CDR1 ENHRY and CDR2 SYGVKD. The germline V and J ends were trimmed by 7 bases and 8 bases, with 14 bases remaining between them. CDR3 in amino acids: CAIKGGERGYTF. For the CDR3, the DNA is TGTGCCATCAAAGGAGGGGAAAGGGGCTACACCTTC.

The CDR3 sequence is CASSRRGATDTQYF. The DNA for the CDR3 is TGTGCCAGCAGCCGCCGGGGGGCGACAGATACGCAGTATTTT. The chain uses TRBV6-6 and TRBJ2-3; the D gene is possibly TRBD2 (7 bases). CDR3 size: 14 residues. V lost 6 bases to trimming and J lost 3 bases, with 13 bases between them. CDR1 is MNHNY, CDR2 SVGAGI, per germline (reference sequence).